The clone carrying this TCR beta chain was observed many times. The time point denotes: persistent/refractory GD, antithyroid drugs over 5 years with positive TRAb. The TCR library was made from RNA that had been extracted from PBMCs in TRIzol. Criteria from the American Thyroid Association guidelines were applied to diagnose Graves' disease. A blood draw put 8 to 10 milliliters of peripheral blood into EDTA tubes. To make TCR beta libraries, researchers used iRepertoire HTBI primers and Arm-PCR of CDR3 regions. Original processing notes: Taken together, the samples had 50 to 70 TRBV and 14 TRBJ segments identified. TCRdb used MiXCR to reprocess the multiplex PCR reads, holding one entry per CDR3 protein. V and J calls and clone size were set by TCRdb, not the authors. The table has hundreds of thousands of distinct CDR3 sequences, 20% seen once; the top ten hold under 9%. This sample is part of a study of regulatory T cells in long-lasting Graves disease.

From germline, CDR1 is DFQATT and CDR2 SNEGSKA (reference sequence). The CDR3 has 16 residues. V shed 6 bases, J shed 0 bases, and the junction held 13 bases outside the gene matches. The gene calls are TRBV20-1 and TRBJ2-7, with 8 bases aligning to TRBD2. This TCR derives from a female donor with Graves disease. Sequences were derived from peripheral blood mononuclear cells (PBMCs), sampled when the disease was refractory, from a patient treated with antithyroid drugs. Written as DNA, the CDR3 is TGCAGTGCAGAGCTAGCGGGTGGTCCAAGCTCCTACGAGCAGTACTTC. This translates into CSAELAGGPSSYEQYF.